This T cell receptor (beta chain) was profiled in a study of CD8 T cells in ankylosing spondylitis (dated by TCRdb to the late 2010s). At the level of the whole study: To find TCR variants linked to disease, the study profiled T cell receptor beta repertoires in ankylosing spondylitis patients and healthy donors. The whole study cohort included 85 to 120 healthy donors and 20 to 30 ankylosing spondylitis patients. Samples of peripheral blood were taken, and for ankylosing spondylitis patients, synovial fluid was collected as well.

This clonotype showed up just a few times. The antigen it recognizes is unknown. No base-level quality is on record; no much larger clone is a single base apart. The instrument was an Illumina HiSeq 2500. TCR beta libraries were prepared by quantitative 5'-RACE with molecular barcodes. The study's processing was this. A new computational method based on a probabilistic model of VDJ rearrangement was used to identify disease-linked TCR variants. Starting from the raw public reads, TCRdb applied fastp trimming at Q25, assembled clones with MiXCR and retained in-frame beta chains. All rows with the same CDR3 protein become a single entry with the most common DNA and genes. The authors' filters were not applied to this entry. The table for this sample lists about 100,000 distinct CDR3 sequences; about 9.1% of them were counted only once. The top ten hold approximately 5.5% of the sample. V lost 5 bases and J lost 4 bases, and the count of bases not matched to a germline gene is 2. Its CDR3 holds 13 amino acids, cysteine through phenylalanine. The only DNA kept is the CDR3, 39 bases in frame from the first base. CDR1 SGHAT and CDR2 FQNNGV are derived from the germline V gene.

Summary of the overall study and its limitations: Blood from ankylosing spondylitis patients appeared to be characterized by a TCR beta motif made up of 8 or 9 highly homologous amino acid variants. Some of the motif variants had been reported before in the synovial fluid and blood of reactive arthritis patients, a finding that suggests common disease-initiation mechanisms. The disease-linked clones showed a CD8+ phenotype and occurred at relatively low frequencies in peripheral blood. According to the report, matched synovial fluid samples from ankylosing spondylitis patients were significantly enriched for the disease-linked clones.

The sequence was collected from a male donor with ankylosing spondylitis or in good health (not recorded which). Sequencing was done on a sample of blood, either unsorted or a sorted T cell fraction (not recorded which). The chain joins TRBV11-2 to TRBJ1-2; TRBD1 lines up with 9 middle nucleotides. The DNA reads as follows: TGTGCCAGCAGCGTGGACAGGGGCTATGGCTACACCTTC. This translates into CASSVDRGYGYTF.